This T cell receptor (beta chain) was found in a study of blood T cell repertoires in COVID-19. The junction had 4 bases not matched to a gene; V was cut back by 0 bases and J by 2 bases. The CDR3 is 17 residues long. Germline loops: CDR1 SGHRS, CDR2 YFSETQ. TCRdb's table, derived via immunoSEQ multiplex PCR, lists solely in-frame clones and lacks some. The table lists about 110,000 clones, about 80% of them singletons, with 14% to 15% in the top ten. This rearrangement joins TRBV5-1 to TRBJ2-5; TRBD2 matches at 13 bases. The receptor's source is a woman in her sixties or seventies with acute or convalescent COVID-19. Sequencing was performed on peripheral blood. CDR3 amino acids: CASSLGGTSGMQETQYF. The CDR3 nucleotides are TGCGCCAGCAGCTTGGGAGGGACTAGCGGGATGCAAGAGACCCAGTACTTC. Full variable domain (rest looked up from reference TRBV5-1 and TRBJ2-5): KAGVTQTPRYLIKTRGQQVTLSCSPISGHRSVSWYQQTPGQGLQFLFEYFSETQRNKGNFPGRFSGRQFSNSRSEMNVSTLELGDSALYLCASSLGGTSGMQETQYFGPGTRLLVL.